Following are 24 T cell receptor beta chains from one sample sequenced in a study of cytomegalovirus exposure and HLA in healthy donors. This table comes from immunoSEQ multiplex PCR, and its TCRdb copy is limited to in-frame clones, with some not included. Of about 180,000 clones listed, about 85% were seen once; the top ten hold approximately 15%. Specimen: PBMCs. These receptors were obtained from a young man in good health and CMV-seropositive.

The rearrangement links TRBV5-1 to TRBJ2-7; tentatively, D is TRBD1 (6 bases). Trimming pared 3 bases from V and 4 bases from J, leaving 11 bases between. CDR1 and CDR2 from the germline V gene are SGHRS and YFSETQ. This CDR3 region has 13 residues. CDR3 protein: CASSYQQGYEQYF. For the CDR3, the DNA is TGCGCCAGCAGCTATCAACAGGGATACGAGCAGTACTTC.

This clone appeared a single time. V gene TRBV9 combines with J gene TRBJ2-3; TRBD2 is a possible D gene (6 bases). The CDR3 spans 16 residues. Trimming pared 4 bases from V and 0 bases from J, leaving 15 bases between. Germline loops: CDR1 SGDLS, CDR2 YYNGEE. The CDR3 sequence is CASSLGVAASTDTQYF. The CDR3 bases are TGTGCCAGCAGCCTAGGGGTAGCGGCTAGCACAGATACGCAGTATTTT.

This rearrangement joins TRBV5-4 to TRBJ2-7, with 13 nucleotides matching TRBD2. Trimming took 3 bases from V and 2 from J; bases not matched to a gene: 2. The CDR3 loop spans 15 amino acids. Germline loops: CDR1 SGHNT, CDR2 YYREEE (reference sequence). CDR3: CASSSGLAGPYEQYF. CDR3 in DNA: TGTGCCAGCAGCTCGGGACTAGCGGGGCCCTACGAGCAGTACTTC.

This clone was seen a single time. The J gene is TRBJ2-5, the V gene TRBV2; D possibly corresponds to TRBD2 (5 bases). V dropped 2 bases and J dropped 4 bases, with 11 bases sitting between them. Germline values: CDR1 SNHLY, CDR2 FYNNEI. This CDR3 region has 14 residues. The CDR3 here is CASSEIRGGETQYF. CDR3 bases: TGTGCCAGCAGTGAAATACGAGGAGGAGAGACCCAGTACTTC.

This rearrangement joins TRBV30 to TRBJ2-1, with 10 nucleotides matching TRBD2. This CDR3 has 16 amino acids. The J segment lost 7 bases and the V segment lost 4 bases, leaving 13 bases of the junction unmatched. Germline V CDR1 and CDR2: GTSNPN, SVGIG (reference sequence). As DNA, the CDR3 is TGTGCCTGGACCCCCCCGGGAGCGGGGGGGAAGAATGAGCAGTTCTTC. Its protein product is CAWTPPGAGGKNEQFF.

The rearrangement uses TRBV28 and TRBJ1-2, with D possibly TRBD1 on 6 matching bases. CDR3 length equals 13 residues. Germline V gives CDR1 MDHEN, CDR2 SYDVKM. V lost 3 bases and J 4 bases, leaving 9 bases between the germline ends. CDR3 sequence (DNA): TGTGCCAGCAGTTTTACAGGGATCTATGGCTACACCTTC. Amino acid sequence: CASSFTGIYGYTF.

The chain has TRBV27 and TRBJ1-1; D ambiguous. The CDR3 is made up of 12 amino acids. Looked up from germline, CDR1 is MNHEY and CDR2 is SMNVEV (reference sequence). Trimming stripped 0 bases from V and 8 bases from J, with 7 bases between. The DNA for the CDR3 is TGTGCCAGCAGTTTATCGATCGGGGAAGCTTTCTTT. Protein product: CASSLSIGEAFF.

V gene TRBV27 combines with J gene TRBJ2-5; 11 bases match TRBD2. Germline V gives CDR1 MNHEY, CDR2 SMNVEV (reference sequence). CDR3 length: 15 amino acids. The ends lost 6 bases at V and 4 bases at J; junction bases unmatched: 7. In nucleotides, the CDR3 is TGTGCCAGCAGCTATCTAGCGGGGGGCGGAGAGACCCAGTACTTC. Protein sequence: CASSYLAGGGETQYF.

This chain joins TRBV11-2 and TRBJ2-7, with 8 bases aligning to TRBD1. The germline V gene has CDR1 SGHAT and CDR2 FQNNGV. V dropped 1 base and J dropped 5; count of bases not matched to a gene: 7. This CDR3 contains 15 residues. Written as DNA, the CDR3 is TGTGCCAGCAGCTTAGTAGGACAGGGCCCCGACGAGCAGTACTTC. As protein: CASSLVGQGPDEQYF.

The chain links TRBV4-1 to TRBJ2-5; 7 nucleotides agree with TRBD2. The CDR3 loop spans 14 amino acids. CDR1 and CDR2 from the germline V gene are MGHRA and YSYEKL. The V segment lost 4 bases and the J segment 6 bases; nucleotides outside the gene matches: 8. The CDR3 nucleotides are TGCGCCAGCAGCCCTCTAGCGGCCGCGAAGACCCAGTACTTC. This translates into CASSPLAAAKTQYF.

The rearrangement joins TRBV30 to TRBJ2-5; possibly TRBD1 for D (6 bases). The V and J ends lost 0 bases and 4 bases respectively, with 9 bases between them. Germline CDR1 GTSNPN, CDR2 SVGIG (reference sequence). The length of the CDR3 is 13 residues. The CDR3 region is CAWSVQGGETQYF. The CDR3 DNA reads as TGTGCCTGGAGTGTACAGGGTGGAGAGACCCAGTACTTC.

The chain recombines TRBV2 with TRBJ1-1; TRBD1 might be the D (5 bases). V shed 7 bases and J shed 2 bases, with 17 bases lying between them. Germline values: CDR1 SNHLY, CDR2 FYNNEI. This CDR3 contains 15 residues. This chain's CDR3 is CASIREPATNTEAFF. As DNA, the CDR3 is TGTGCCAGCATCAGGGAACCCGCCACAAACACTGAAGCTTTCTTT.

CDR3 coding DNA: TGCAGCGTTGAAACCCTAGCGGGTGGGGGGGGCGAGCAGTACTTC. Amino acid sequence: CSVETLAGGGGEQYF. This sequence joins TRBV29-1 and TRBJ2-7; 8 bases line up with TRBD2. The CDR3 has 15 amino acids. J lost 6 bases, V lost 2 bases, and 12 bases had no gene match. Germline V gene data show CDR1 as SQVTM and CDR2 as ANQGSEA.

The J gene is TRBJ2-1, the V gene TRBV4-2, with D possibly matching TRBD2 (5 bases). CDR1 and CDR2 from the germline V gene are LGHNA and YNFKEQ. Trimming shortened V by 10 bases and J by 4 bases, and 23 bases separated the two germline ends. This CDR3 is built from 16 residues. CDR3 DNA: TGTGCCATCCTTGAGGCGGGCACCCGATTTTACAATGAGCAGTTCTTC. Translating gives CAILEAGTRFYNEQFF.

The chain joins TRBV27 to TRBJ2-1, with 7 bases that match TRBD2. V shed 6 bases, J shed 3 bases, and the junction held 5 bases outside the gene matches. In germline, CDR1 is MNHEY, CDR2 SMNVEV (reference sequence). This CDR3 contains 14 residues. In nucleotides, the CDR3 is TGTGCCAGCAGAGCGGGACGGGTCTACAATGAGCAGTTCTTC. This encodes CASRAGRVYNEQFF.

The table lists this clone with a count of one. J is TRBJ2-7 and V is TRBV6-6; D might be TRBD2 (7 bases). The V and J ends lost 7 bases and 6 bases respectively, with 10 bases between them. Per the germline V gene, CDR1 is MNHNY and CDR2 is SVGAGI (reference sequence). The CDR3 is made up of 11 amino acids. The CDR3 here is CASNRGAEQYF. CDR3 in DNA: TGTGCCAGCAATCGGGGGGCCGAGCAGTACTTC.

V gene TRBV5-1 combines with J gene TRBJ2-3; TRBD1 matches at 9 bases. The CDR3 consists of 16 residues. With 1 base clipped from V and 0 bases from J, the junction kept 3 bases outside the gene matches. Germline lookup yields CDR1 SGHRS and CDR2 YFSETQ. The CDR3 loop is CASSLSDRGSTDTQYF. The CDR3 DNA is TGCGCCAGCAGCTTGAGCGACAGGGGGAGCACAGATACGCAGTATTTT.

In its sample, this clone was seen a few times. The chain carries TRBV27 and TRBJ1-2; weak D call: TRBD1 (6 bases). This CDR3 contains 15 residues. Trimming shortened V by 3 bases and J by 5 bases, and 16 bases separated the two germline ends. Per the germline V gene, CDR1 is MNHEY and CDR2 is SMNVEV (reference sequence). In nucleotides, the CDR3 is TGTGCCAGCAGTTTTAACGAAGGACAGTCTTATGGCTACACCTTC. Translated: CASSFNEGQSYGYTF.

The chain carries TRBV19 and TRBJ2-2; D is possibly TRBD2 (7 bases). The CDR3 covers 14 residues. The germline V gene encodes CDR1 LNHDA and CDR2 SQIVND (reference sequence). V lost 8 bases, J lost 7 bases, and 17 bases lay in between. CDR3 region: CASGGAGVVGELFF. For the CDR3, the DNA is TGTGCCAGTGGGGGGGCGGGAGTCGTCGGGGAGCTGTTTTTT. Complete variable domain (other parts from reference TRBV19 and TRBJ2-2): DGGITQSPKYLFRKEGQNVTLSCEQNLNHDAMYWYRQDPGQGLRLIYYSQIVNDFQKGDIAEGYSVSREKKESFPLTVTSAQKNPTAFYLCASGGAGVVGELFFGEGSRLTVL.

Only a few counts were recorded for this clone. The CDR3 sequence: CASKNEGEQFF. The CDR3 nucleotides read TGTGCCAGCAAGAATGAGGGTGAGCAGTTCTTC. The rearrangement links TRBV2 to TRBJ2-1; TRBD2 is a possible D gene (5 bases). The V end was cut by 7 bases, the J end by 9 bases, with 10 bases between. The CDR3 runs 11 residues. Germline V lookup: CDR1 SNHLY, CDR2 FYNNEI.

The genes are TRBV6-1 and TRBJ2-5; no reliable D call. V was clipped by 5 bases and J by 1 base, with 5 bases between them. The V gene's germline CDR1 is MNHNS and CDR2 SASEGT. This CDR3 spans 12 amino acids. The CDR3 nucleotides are TGTGCCAGCAGTCGGGTCCAAGAGACCCAGTACTTC. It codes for CASSRVQETQYF.

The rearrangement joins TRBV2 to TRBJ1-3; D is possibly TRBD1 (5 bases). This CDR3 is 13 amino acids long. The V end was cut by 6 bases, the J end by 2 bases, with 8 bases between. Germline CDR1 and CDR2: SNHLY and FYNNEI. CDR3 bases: TGTGCCAGCAGCCCGACAGCTGGAAACACCATATATTTT. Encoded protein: CASSPTAGNTIYF.

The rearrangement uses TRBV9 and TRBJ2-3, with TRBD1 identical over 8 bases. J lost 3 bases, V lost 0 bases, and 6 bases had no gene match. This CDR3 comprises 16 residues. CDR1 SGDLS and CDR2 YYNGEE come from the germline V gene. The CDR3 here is CASSVADRVWTDTQYF. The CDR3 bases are TGTGCCAGCAGCGTAGCGGACAGGGTTTGGACAGATACGCAGTATTTT.

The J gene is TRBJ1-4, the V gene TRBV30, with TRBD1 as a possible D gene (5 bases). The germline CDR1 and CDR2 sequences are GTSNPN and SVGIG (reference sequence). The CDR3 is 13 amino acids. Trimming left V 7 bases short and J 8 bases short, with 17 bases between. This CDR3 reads CASARDWGEKLFF. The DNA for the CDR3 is TGTGCCTCGGCGAGGGACTGGGGGGAAAAACTGTTTTTT.